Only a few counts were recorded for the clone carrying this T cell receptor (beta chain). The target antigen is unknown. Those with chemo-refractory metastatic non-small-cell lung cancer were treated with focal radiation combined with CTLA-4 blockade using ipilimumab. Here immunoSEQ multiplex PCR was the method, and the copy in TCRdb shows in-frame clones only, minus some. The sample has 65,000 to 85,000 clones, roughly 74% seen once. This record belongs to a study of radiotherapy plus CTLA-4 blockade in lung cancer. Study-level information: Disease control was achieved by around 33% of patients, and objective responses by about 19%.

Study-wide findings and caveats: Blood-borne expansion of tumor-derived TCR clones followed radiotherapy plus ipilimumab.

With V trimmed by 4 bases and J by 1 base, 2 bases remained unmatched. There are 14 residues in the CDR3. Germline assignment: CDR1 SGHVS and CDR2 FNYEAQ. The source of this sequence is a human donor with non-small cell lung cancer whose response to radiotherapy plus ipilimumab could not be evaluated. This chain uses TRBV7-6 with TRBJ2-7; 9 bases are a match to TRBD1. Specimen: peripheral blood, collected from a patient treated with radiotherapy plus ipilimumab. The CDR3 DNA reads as TGTGCCAGCAGCTGGGACAGGGATTCCTACGAGCAGTACTTC. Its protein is CASSWDRDSYEQYF.